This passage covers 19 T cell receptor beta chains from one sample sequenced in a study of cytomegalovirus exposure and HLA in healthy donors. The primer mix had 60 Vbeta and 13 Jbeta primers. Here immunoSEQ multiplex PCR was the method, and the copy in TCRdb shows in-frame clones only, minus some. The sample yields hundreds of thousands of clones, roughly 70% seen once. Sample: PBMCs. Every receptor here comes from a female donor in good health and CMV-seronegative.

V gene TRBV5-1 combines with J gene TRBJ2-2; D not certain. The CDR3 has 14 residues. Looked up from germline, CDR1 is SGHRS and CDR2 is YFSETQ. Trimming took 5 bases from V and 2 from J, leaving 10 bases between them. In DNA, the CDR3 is TGCGCCAGCAGTGAGCGATCCAACACCGGGGAGCTGTTTTTT. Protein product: CASSERSNTGELFF.

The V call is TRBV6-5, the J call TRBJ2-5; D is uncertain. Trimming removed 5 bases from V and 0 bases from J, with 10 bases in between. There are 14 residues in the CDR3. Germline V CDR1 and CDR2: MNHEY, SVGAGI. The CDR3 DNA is TGTGCCAGCAGTCAGACATCGTACCAAGAGACCCAGTACTTC. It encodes CASSQTSYQETQYF.

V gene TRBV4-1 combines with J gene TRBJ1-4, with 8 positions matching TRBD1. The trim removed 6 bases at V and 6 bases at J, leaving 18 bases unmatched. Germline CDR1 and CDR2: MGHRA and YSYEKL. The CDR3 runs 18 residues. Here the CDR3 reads CASSHGTGGPLYHEKLFF. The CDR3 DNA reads TGCGCCAGCAGTCACGGGACAGGTGGGCCCCTCTATCATGAAAAACTGTTTTTT.

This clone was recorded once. In DNA, the CDR3 is TGTGCCAGCAGTCCCAGGGGTCACACTGAAGCTTTCTTT. This encodes CASSPRGHTEAFF. This chain uses TRBV14 with TRBJ1-1; D is possibly TRBD1 (6 bases). The CDR3 covers 13 residues. Trimming took 6 bases from V and 3 from J, leaving 11 bases between them. Germline V gene data show CDR1 as SGHDN and CDR2 as FVKESK. Filled out from reference TRBV14 and TRBJ1-1, the complete variable domain reads EAGVTQFPSHSVIEKGQTVTLRCDPISGHDNLYWYRRVMGKEIKFLLHFVKESKQDESGMPNNRFLAERTGGTYSTLKVQPAELEDSGVYFCASSPRGHTEAFFGQGTRLTVV.

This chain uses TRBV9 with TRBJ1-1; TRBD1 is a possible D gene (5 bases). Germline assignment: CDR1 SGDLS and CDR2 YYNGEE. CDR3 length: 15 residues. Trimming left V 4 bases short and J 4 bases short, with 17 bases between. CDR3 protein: CASSSQRGGVTEAFF. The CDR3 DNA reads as TGTGCCAGCAGCTCCCAACGGGGGGGGGTCACTGAAGCTTTCTTT.

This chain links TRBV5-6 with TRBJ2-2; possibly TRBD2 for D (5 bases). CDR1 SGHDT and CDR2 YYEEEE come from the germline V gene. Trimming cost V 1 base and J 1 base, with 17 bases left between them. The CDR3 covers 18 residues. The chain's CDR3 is CASSLFRTFEGNTGELFF. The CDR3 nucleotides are TGTGCCAGCAGCTTGTTCCGCACATTCGAGGGGAACACCGGGGAGCTGTTTTTT.

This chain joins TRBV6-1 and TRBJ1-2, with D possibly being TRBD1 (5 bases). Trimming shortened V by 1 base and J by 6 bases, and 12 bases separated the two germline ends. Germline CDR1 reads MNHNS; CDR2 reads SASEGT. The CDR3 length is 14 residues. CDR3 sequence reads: CASSEGGGAHGYTF. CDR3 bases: TGTGCCAGCAGTGAAGGTGGTGGGGCCCATGGCTACACCTTC.

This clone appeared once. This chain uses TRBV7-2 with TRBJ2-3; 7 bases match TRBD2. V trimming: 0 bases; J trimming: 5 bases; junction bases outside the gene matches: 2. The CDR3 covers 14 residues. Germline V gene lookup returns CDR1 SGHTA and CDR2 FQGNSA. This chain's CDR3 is CASSLAGGLDTQYF. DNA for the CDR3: TGTGCCAGCAGCTTAGCGGGAGGGCTAGATACGCAGTATTTT.

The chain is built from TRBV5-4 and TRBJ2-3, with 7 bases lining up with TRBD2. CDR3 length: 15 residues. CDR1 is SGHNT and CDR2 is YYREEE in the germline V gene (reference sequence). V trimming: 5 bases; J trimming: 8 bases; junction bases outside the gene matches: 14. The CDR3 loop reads CASSGVGGSWGTQYF. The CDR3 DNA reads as TGTGCCAGCAGTGGGGTCGGCGGGAGCTGGGGTACGCAGTATTTT.

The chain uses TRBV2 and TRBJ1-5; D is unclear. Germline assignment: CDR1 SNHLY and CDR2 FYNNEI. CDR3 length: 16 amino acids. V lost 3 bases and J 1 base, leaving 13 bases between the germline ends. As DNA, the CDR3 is TGTGCCAGCAGTGATTGGAGAAGTGCGAGCAATCAGCCCCAGCATTTT. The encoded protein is CASSDWRSASNQPQHF.

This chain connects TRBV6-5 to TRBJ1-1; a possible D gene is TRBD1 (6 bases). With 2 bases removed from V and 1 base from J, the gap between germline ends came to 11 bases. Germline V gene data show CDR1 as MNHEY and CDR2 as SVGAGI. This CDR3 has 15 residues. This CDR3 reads CASSYRTVTNTEAFF. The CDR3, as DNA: TGTGCCAGCAGTTACCGGACAGTAACGAACACTGAAGCTTTCTTT.

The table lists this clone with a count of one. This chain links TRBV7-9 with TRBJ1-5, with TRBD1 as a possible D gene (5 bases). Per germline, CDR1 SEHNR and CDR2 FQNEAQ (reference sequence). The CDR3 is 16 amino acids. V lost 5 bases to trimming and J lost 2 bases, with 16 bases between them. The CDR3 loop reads CASSIEPGRGNQPQHF. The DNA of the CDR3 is TGTGCCAGCAGCATCGAACCAGGGCGAGGCAATCAGCCCCAGCATTTT.

CDR3 sequence (DNA): TGTGCCAGCAGCCAGGGATGGAACTATGGCTACACCTTC. This gives the protein CASSQGWNYGYTF. This chain connects TRBV7-2 to TRBJ1-2; maybe TRBD1 (5 bases). The CDR3 length is 13 residues. V dropped 5 bases and J dropped 2 bases, with 9 bases sitting between them. Germline loops: CDR1 SGHTA, CDR2 FQGNSA.

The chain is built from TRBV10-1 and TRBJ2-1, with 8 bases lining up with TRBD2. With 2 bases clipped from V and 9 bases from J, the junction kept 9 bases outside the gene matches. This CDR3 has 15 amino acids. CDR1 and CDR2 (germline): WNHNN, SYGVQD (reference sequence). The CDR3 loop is CASSEGREGVGEQFF. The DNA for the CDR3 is TGCGCCAGCAGTGAGGGCCGGGAGGGGGTCGGTGAGCAGTTCTTC.

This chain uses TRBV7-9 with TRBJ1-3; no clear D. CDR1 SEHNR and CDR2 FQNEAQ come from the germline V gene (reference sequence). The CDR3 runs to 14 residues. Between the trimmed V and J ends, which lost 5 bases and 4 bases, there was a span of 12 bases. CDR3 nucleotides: TGTGCCAGCAGCCATAGTTCGGGGGGAAACACCATATATTTT. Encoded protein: CASSHSSGGNTIYF.

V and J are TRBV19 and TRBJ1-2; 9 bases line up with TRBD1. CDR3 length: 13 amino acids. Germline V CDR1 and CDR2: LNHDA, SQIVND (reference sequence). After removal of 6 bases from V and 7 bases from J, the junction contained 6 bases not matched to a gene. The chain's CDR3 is CASSPDRGTGYTF. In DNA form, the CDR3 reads TGTGCCAGTAGCCCGGACAGGGGTACTGGCTACACCTTC.

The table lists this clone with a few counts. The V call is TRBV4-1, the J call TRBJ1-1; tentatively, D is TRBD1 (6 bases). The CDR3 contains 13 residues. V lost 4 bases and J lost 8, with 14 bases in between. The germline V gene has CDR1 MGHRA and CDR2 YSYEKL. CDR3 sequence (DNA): TGCGCCAGCAGCCTCTATCGAGGACAGGAAGCTTTCTTT. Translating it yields CASSLYRGQEAFF.

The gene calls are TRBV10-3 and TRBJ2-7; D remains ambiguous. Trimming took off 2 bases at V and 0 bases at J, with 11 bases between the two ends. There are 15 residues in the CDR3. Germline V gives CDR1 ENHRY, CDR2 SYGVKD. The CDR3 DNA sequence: TGTGCCATCAGTGAGAGCCAATTGAGCTCCTACGAGCAGTACTTC. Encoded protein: CAISESQLSSYEQYF.

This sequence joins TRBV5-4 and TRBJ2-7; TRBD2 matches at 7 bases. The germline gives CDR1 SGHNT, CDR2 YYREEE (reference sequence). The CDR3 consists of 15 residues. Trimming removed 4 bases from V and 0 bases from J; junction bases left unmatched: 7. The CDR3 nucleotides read TGTGCCAGCAGCCCGCAGGGAGGGAGCTCCTACGAGCAGTACTTC. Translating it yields CASSPQGGSSYEQYF.